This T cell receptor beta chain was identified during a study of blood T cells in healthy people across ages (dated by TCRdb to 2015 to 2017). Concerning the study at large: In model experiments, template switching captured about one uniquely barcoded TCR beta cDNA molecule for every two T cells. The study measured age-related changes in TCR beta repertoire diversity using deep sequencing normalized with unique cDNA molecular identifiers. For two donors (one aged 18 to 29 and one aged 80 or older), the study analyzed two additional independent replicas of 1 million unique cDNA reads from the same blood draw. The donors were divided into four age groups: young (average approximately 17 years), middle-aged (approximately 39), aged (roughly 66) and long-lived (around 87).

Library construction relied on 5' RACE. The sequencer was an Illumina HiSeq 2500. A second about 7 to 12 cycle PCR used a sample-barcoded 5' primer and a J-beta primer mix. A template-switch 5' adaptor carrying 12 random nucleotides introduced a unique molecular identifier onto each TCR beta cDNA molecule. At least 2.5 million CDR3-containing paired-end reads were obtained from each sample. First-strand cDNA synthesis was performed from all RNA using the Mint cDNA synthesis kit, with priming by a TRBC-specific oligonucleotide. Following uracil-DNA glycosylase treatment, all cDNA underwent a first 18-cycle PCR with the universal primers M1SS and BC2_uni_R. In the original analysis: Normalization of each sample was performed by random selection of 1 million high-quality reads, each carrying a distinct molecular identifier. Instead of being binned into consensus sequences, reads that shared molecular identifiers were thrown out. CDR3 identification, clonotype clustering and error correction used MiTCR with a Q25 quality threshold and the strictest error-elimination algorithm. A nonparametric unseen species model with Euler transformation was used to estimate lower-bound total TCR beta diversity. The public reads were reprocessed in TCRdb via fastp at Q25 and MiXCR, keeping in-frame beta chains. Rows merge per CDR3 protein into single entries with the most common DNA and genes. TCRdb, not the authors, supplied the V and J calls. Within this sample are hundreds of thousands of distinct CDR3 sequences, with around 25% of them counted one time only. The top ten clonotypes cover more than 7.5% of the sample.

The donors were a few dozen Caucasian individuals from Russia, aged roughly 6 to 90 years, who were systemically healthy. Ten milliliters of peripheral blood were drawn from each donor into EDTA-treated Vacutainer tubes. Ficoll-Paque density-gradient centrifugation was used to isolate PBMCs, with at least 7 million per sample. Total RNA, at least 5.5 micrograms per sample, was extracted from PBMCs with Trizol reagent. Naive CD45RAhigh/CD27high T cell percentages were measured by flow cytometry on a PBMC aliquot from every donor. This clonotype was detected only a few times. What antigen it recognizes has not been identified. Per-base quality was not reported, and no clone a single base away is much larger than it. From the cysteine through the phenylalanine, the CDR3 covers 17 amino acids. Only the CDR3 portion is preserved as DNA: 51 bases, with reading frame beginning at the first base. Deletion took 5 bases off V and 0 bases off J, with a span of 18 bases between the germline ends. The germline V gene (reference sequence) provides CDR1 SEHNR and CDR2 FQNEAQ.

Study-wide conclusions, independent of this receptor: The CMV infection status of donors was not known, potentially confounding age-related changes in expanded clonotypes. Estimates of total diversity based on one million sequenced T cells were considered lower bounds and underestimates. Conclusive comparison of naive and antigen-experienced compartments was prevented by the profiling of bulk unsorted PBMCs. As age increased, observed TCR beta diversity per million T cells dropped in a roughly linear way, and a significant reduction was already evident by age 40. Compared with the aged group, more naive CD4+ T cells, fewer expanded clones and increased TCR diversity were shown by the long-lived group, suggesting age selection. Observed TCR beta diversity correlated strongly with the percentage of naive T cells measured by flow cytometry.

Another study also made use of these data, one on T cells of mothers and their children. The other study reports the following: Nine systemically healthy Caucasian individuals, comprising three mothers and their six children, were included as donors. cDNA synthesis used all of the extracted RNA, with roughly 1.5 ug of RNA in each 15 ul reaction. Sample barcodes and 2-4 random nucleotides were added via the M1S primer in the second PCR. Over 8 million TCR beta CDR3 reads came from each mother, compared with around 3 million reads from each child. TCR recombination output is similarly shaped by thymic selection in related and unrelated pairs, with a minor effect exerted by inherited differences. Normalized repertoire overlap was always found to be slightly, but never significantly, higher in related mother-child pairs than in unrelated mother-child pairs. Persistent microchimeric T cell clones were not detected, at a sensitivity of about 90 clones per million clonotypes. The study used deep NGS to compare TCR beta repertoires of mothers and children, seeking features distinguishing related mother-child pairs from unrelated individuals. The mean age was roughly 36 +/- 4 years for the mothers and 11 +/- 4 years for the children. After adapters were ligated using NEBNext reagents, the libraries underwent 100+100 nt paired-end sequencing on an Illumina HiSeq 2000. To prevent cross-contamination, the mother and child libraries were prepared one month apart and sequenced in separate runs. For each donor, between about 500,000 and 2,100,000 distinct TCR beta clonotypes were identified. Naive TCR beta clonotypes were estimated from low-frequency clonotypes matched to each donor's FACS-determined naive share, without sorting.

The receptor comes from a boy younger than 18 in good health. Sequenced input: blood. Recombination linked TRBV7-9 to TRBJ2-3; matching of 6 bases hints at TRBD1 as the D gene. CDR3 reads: CASSPYGDTTSTDTQYF. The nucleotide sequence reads TGTGCCAGCAGCCCATACGGGGACACCACTAGCACAGATACGCAGTATTTT. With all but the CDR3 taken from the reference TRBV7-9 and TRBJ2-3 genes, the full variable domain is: DTGVSQNPRHKITKRGQNVTFRCDPISEHNRLYWYRQTLGQGPEFLTYFQNEAQLEKSRLLSDRFSAERPKGSFSTLEIQRTEQGDSAMYLCASSPYGDTTSTDTQYFGPGTRLTVL.